This is a list of T cell receptor beta chains from one sample in a study of T cell responses to AZD1222 COVID-19 vaccine. Method: immunoSEQ multiplex PCR; TCRdb's copy keeps in-frame clones and lacks some. The profile covers roughly 100,000 clones, with over 75% appearing a single time and about 2.5% taken by the ten largest. Sequencing used peripheral blood, obtained on day 0 of AZD1222 vaccination. The source of these receptors is an adult in good health. Both conserved end residues are part of each CDR3. Each record gives: D gene, V gene, clone size, J gene, CDR3 protein, CDR3 DNA. The D gene is left open where the match is weak. Where a row states a size, it is once, few, many or the class of an expanded clone; other rows omit it.

NA,TRBV7-9,NA,TRBJ2-1,CASSPTGWEQFF,TGTGCCAGCAGCCCAACAGGGTGGGAGCAGTTCTTC
TRBD1,TRBV19,NA,TRBJ2-1,CASRDRGSSYNEQFF,TGTGCCAGTCGGGACAGGGGGAGCTCCTACAATGAGCAGTTCTTC
NA,TRBV18,NA,TRBJ1-5,CASSPLAGTGNQPQHF,TGTGCCAGCTCACCCCTCGCAGGGACGGGCAATCAGCCCCAGCATTTT
TRBD2,TRBV6-2/TRBV6-3,NA,TRBJ2-7,CASSYKREGPYEQYF,TGTGCCAGCAGTTACAAGCGGGAGGGCCCGTACGAGCAGTACTTC
TRBD1,TRBV25-1,NA,TRBJ2-5,CASSDGDRGPRETQYF,TGTGCCAGCAGTGACGGGGACAGGGGGCCGAGGGAGACCCAGTACTTC
NA,TRBV5-6,NA,TRBJ1-4,CASSLAAGKLFF,TGTGCCAGCAGCTTGGCTGCGGGAAAACTGTTTTTT
TRBD2,TRBV9,NA,TRBJ2-2,CASSAYPGLGTGELFF,TGTGCCAGCAGCGCTTACCCGGGACTAGGCACCGGGGAGCTGTTTTTT
NA,TRBV28,NA,TRBJ1-1,CASSNIGAAFF,TGTGCCAGCAGTAACATCGGGGCGGCTTTCTTT
NA,TRBV27,NA,TRBJ2-7,CASSLKPGRSYEQYF,TGTGCCAGCAGCCTCAAACCGGGACGGTCCTACGAGCAGTACTTC
NA,TRBV4-3,NA,TRBJ2-1,CASSQDYGGNLQFF,TGCGCCAGCAGCCAAGATTATGGCGGGAATCTTCAGTTCTTC
NA,TRBV5-1,NA,TRBJ1-5,CASSSSPSQPQHF,TGCGCCAGCAGCTCCTCCCCGAGTCAGCCCCAGCATTTT
TRBD2,TRBV4-2,NA,TRBJ2-2,CASSQLADNTGELFF,TGTGCCAGCAGCCAGCTAGCGGATAACACCGGGGAGCTGTTTTTT
TRBD2,TRBV5-5,NA,TRBJ2-3,CASSLVGTSGPADTQYF,TGTGCCAGCAGCTTGGTGGGGACTAGCGGGCCGGCAGATACGCAGTATTTT
NA,TRBV2,NA,TRBJ2-2,CASIPYTGELFF,TGTGCCAGCATTCCGTACACCGGGGAGCTGTTTTTT
NA,TRBV27,NA,TRBJ2-2,CASSDTRAGELFF,TGTGCCAGCAGTGATACGAGGGCCGGGGAGCTGTTTTTT
NA,TRBV14,NA,TRBJ2-5,CASSQSSSIETQYF,TGTGCCAGCAGCCAATCATCATCCATAGAGACCCAGTACTTC
NA,TRBV7-2,NA,TRBJ1-2,CASSPPGTVYGYTF,TGTGCCAGCAGCCCACCCGGGACGGTCTATGGCTACACCTTC
TRBD1,TRBV27,NA,TRBJ2-1,CASSDRQGPYNEQFF,TGTGCCAGCAGTGACCGACAGGGGCCCTACAATGAGCAGTTCTTC
NA,TRBV28,NA,TRBJ2-1,CASSVSTVGGWNEQFF,TGTGCCAGCAGTGTATCGACGGTTGGGGGTTGGAATGAGCAGTTCTTC
NA,TRBV7-9,NA,TRBJ1-1,CASSLLTRGQGMSEAFF,TGTGCCAGCAGCTTACTCACTCGAGGGCAGGGGATGTCTGAAGCTTTCTTT
NA,TRBV4-2,NA,TRBJ1-2,CASSQEQKGLYGYTF,TGTGCCAGCAGCCAAGAGCAGAAGGGACTCTATGGCTACACCTTC
NA,TRBV7-2,NA,TRBJ1-1,CASSFQGIEAFF,TGTGCCAGCAGCTTTCAGGGTATTGAAGCTTTCTTT
NA,TRBV7-2,NA,TRBJ2-7,CASSLRGPTRGEQYF,TGTGCCAGCAGCTTAAGGGGACCAACCAGGGGCGAGCAGTACTTC
TRBD2,TRBV9,NA,TRBJ2-3,CASSVVPSGATDTQYF,TGTGCCAGCAGCGTAGTACCTAGCGGGGCGACAGATACGCAGTATTTT
TRBD2,TRBV6-2/TRBV6-3,NA,TRBJ2-1,CASSRETGAGVGGNEQFF,TGTGCCAGCAGTCGGGAGACTGGAGCGGGAGTTGGGGGCAATGAGCAGTTCTTC
NA,TRBV6-5,NA,TRBJ2-7,CASGVGGGFEQYF,TGTGCCAGCGGGGTTGGTGGCGGCTTCGAGCAGTACTTC
TRBD1,TRBV7-3,NA,TRBJ2-7,CASSPHSGGTGYSYEQYF,TGTGCCAGCAGCCCGCATTCCGGGGGGACAGGGTACTCCTACGAGCAGTACTTC
NA,TRBV27,NA,TRBJ2-2,CASSLGTANTGELFF,TGTGCCAGCAGTTTAGGAACGGCGAACACCGGGGAGCTGTTTTTT
NA,TRBV19,NA,TRBJ1-5,CASSISGQGWQPQHF,TGTGCCAGTAGTATCTCTGGGCAGGGTTGGCAGCCCCAGCATTTT
NA,TRBV25-1,NA,TRBJ1-1,CASSDSPTEAFF,TGTGCCAGCAGTGACTCCCCCACTGAAGCTTTCTTT
TRBD2,TRBV7-2,NA,TRBJ2-3,CASIRLAGGADTQYF,TGTGCCAGCATAAGACTAGCGGGGGGGGCAGATACGCAGTATTTT
TRBD2,TRBV28,few,TRBJ2-3,CATRPGLAGDTQYF,TGTGCCACCCGACCGGGACTAGCGGGCGATACGCAGTATTTT
TRBD2,TRBV6-2/TRBV6-3,once,TRBJ2-5,CASSWTSGSGETQYF,TGTGCCAGCAGTTGGACTAGCGGGAGCGGGGAGACCCAGTACTTC
NA,TRBV11-2,NA,TRBJ1-3,CASSQEARSSGNTIYF,TGTGCCAGCAGCCAGGAGGCGAGGAGCTCTGGAAACACCATATATTTT
TRBD1,TRBV4-3,NA,TRBJ2-3,CASSTRTGYTDTQYF,TGCGCCAGCAGCACCAGGACAGGTTACACAGATACGCAGTATTTT
NA,TRBV7-9,NA,TRBJ1-1,CASSLQGSNTEAFF,TGTGCCAGCAGCTTACAGGGGTCGAACACTGAAGCTTTCTTT
NA,TRBV19,NA,TRBJ1-5,CASSIGGNSNQPQHF,TGTGCCAGTAGTATAGGCGGCAATAGCAATCAGCCCCAGCATTTT
NA,TRBV5-1,NA,TRBJ1-2,CASSLASGGRAYGYTF,TGCGCCAGCAGCTTGGCCTCCGGGGGCCGGGCCTATGGCTACACCTTC
TRBD2,TRBV3-1/TRBV3-2,NA,TRBJ2-5,CASSPGLADQETQYF,TGTGCCAGCAGCCCGGGACTAGCGGATCAAGAGACCCAGTACTTC
TRBD1,TRBV10-3,NA,TRBJ1-3,CAISERTGASGNTIYF,TGTGCCATCAGTGAACGAACAGGGGCCAGTGGAAACACCATATATTTT
NA,TRBV19,NA,TRBJ1-2,CASSTDSDDYGYTF,TGTGCCAGTAGTACAGACTCCGACGATTATGGCTACACCTTC
TRBD1,TRBV7-8,NA,TRBJ1-2,CASSQPGMTGTFLSF,TGTGCCAGCAGCCAGCCGGGAATGACAGGGACCTTCTTGAGCTTC
NA,TRBV11-3,few,TRBJ1-1,CASSLDSGISTEAFF,TGTGCCAGCAGCTTAGATTCTGGCATAAGTACTGAAGCTTTCTTT
NA,TRBV7-9,NA,TRBJ1-4,CASSFDMEELFF,TGTGCCAGCAGCTTCGATATGGAGGAACTGTTTTTT
TRBD2,TRBV2,NA,TRBJ2-3,CASRGGLAGVPDTQYF,TGTGCCAGCAGGGGTGGACTAGCGGGAGTCCCAGATACGCAGTATTTT
NA,TRBV2,NA,TRBJ2-3,CASSAQLGGVTQYF,TGTGCCAGCAGTGCCCAACTAGGGGGAGTTACGCAGTATTTT
NA,TRBV28,NA,TRBJ2-3,CASSQTVTDTQYF,TGTGCCAGCAGTCAGACAGTCACAGATACGCAGTATTTT
TRBD1,TRBV24-1,NA,TRBJ1-5,CATSGQGVNQPQHF,TGTGCCACCAGTGGACAGGGGGTCAATCAGCCCCAGCATTTT
NA,TRBV2,NA,TRBJ1-4,CASLPPRAGREKLFF,TGTGCCAGCTTACCTCCCCGGGCAGGGAGGGAAAAACTGTTTTTT
NA,TRBV27,NA,TRBJ1-5,CASSFLNQPQHF,TGTGCCAGCAGTTTCCTCAATCAGCCCCAGCATTTT
NA,TRBV20-1,NA,TRBJ2-1,CSASRGGASYNEQFF,TGCAGTGCTAGTCGTGGGGGGGCATCGTACAATGAGCAGTTCTTC
TRBD2,TRBV19,NA,TRBJ2-1,CASSILWGTTSNNEQFF,TGTGCCAGTAGTATTTTATGGGGGACTACCTCAAACAATGAGCAGTTCTTC
NA,TRBV25-1,NA,TRBJ1-1,CASSDTGSNTEAFF,TGTGCCAGCAGTGATACGGGTTCGAACACTGAAGCTTTCTTT